A selection of T cell receptor beta chains follows, all from one sample in a study of spatial heterogeneity in lung cancer. Using its own MiXCR run on the 5' RACE reads, TCRdb lists one record per CDR3 protein. The top ten hold 15% to 20% of the sample, which has roughly 120,000 distinct CDR3 sequences, 10% to 15% seen once. This sample comprised PBMCs, obtained at follow-up. These TCRs come from a male donor with early-stage non-small cell lung cancer. CDR3s include the opening cysteine and the closing phenylalanine or tryptophan. D genes are given only for firm matches. Expanded clones are given a class, and other clones once, few, many or no size at all.

D	V	J	size	DNA	CDR3
NA	TRBV5-6	TRBJ1-5	many	TGTGCCAGCAGCTTGGCCGGGGGGGACCAGCCCCAGCATTTT	CASSLAGGDQPQHF
NA	TRBV12-3/TRBV12-4	TRBJ2-1	many	TGTGCCAGCAGTTTTATGGGGAACTACAATGAGCAGTTCTTC	CASSFMGNYNEQFF
TRBD1	TRBV5-1	TRBJ2-2	NA	TGCGCCAGCAGCATGGCCGGGACAGGTAACACCGGGGAGCTGTTTTTT	CASSMAGTGNTGELFF
NA	TRBV6-5	TRBJ2-3	NA	TGTGCCAGCAGTATCAGGGGACACCACAGCACAGATACGCAGTATTTT	CASSIRGHHSTDTQYF
NA	TRBV18	TRBJ2-2	many	TGTGCCAGCTCACCACCAAACGGGGGGCCGAGCACCGGGGAGCTGTTTTTT	CASSPPNGGPSTGELFF
NA	TRBV5-4	TRBJ2-7	NA	TGTGCCAGCAGCCTCAGACTTACCTACGAGCAGTACTTC	CASSLRLTYEQYF
TRBD1	TRBV9	TRBJ2-7	few	TGTGCCAGCAGCGTAGGTCCCGGGACAGGGGGTGGCGAGCAGTACTTC	CASSVGPGTGGGEQYF
NA	TRBV6-1	TRBJ1-3	many	TGTGCCAGCAGTGAACGGGACCCGAGGGACCTGGAAAACACCATATATTTT	CASSERDPRDLENTIYF
NA	TRBV12-3/TRBV12-4	TRBJ1-6	NA	TGTGCCAGCAGTTTAACGGGCCTTGGGAATTCACCCCTCCACTTT	CASSLTGLGNSPLHF
NA	TRBV20-1	TRBJ2-3	few	TGCAGTGCTCATAGCGGCCCACCGTTGAGCACAGATACGCAGTATTTT	CSAHSGPPLSTDTQYF
NA	TRBV23-1	TRBJ2-5	few	TGCGCCAGCAGTCAATCGGAGACGCGGGAGACCCAGTACTTC	CASSQSETRETQYF